The rows below give T cell receptor beta chains drawn from one sample of a study of cytomegalovirus exposure and HLA in healthy donors. Clones were sequenced by immunoSEQ multiplex PCR, and TCRdb holds only the in-frame ones, with some missing. The sample consists of under 150,000 clones, around 70% of them appearing once. The sequenced material came from PBMCs. These receptors all stem from a man under 40 in good health and CMV-seropositive. CDR3s include the opening cysteine and the closing phenylalanine or tryptophan. A D gene is named only where the DNA matches it firmly. Clone size appears in some rows only: once, few, many, or a class for an expanded clone.

d_gene,abundance,j_gene,v_gene,CDR3nt,CDR3aa
TRBD2,.,TRBJ2-5,TRBV5-6,TGTGCCAGCGGACTAGTCGGGAGTCGTGAGACCCAGTACTTC,CASGLVGSRETQYF
TRBD2,.,TRBJ2-7,TRBV7-9,TGTGCCAGCAGCGGGAGCTTGGGGCTAGCGGGAGCTTCCTACGAGCAGTACTTC,CASSGSLGLAGASYEQYF
.,few,TRBJ2-5,TRBV11-1,TGTGCCAGCAGCTTAGGAGTTCAAGAGACCCAGTACTTC,CASSLGVQETQYF
.,.,TRBJ1-2,TRBV28,TGTGCCAGCTTGAGGGTCCGCGGAGGCTACACCTTC,CASLRVRGGYTF
TRBD1,.,TRBJ1-1,TRBV18,TGTGCCAGCTCTGGACAGGGGAACACTGAAGCTTTCTTT,CASSGQGNTEAFF
.,.,TRBJ2-1,TRBV10-3,TGTGCCATCAGGGGTCCCGACAGTAATGAGCAGTTCTTC,CAIRGPDSNEQFF
.,.,TRBJ1-5,TRBV19,TGTGCCAGTAGTAGGAGCGGGGCCCCTAATCAGCCCCAGCATTTT,CASSRSGAPNQPQHF
TRBD2,.,TRBJ2-2,TRBV2,TGTGCCAGCAGTGGAAGCGGGGCAAACACCGGGGAGCTGTTTTTT,CASSGSGANTGELFF
.,.,TRBJ1-3,TRBV27,TGTGCCAGCAGCTCAACTACACAAGACCGTCTAGAGGGCACCATATATTTT,CASSSTTQDRLEGTIYF
.,.,TRBJ2-1,TRBV11-3,TGTGCCAGCAGCCTTACAGGATACAATGAGCAGTTCTTC,CASSLTGYNEQFF
.,.,TRBJ1-1,TRBV9,TGTGCCAGCAGCGCGACAGGCATGAACACTGAAGCTTTCTTT,CASSATGMNTEAFF
.,.,TRBJ2-1,TRBV28,TGTGCCAGCAGTTTCCGAGTATGGTCCCCCACTTTAGAATACAATGAGCAGTTCTTC,CASSFRVWSPTLEYNEQFF
.,few,TRBJ2-5,TRBV1,TGCACCAGCAGCCAAGGAGCAGGTCTACCTGTGTTAGAGACCCAGTACTTC,CTSSQGAGLPVLETQYF
.,few,TRBJ1-1,TRBV29-1,TGCAGCGTTGCAGGGGAACCGAACACTGAAGCTTTCTTT,CSVAGEPNTEAFF
TRBD2,few,TRBJ2-2,TRBV7-6,TGTGCCAGCAGCTTTGCAGGGCTAGGGGCGGGAGTCGGCGGGGAGCTGTTTTTT,CASSFAGLGAGVGGELFF
.,few,TRBJ2-7,TRBV7-9,TGTGCCAGCAGCGGGACTCACTCCTACGAGCAGTACTTC,CASSGTHSYEQYF
.,.,TRBJ2-7,TRBV19,TGTGCCAGTAGTATCGGTCTCCCCTACGAGCAGTACTTC,CASSIGLPYEQYF
.,.,TRBJ2-3,TRBV2,TGTGCCAGCACCGAACCGGGACTGGGAGATACGCAGTATTTT,CASTEPGLGDTQYF
TRBD2,few,TRBJ2-7,TRBV11-2,TGTGCCAGCAGCCAGCGGGAGGGCCCCTACGAGCAGTACTTC,CASSQREGPYEQYF
.,.,TRBJ2-1,TRBV5-4,TGTGCCAGCAGGAGTTACAATGAGCAGTTCTTC,CASRSYNEQFF
TRBD2,.,TRBJ2-7,TRBV5-5,TGTGCCAGCAGTTCGGGACTAGAAGAAGTGGAGCAGTACTTC,CASSSGLEEVEQYF
TRBD1,once,TRBJ1-6,TRBV6-6,TGTGCCAGCAGCTCACCCGGGACAGGGTTCTCACCCCTCCACTTT,CASSSPGTGFSPLHF
.,.,TRBJ2-5,TRBV9,TGTGCCAGCAGCGTAGGCTGGAGACAAGAGACCCAGTACTTC,CASSVGWRQETQYF
TRBD1,.,TRBJ1-1,TRBV7-7,TGTGCTAGCAGCCGGGGACAGCACACTGAAGCTTTCTTT,CASSRGQHTEAFF
TRBD2,.,TRBJ2-1,TRBV4-1,TGCGCCAGCAGCCAAGTTAGGCTAGCGGTCTACAATGAGCAGTTCTTC,CASSQVRLAVYNEQFF
.,.,TRBJ1-5,TRBV21-1,TGTGCCAGCAGCAAAGAGGTCAGGGCTGAGCAGCCCCAGCATTTT,CASSKEVRAEQPQHF
TRBD2,.,TRBJ2-6,TRBV27,TGTGCCAGCAGTTTCCGACTAGCGGGGGGCTCTGGGGCCAACGTCCTGACTTTC,CASSFRLAGGSGANVLTF
.,.,TRBJ2-7,TRBV7-8,TGTGCCAGCAGCTTTTGGAGGGGCGAGCAGTACTTC,CASSFWRGEQYF
TRBD1,few,TRBJ1-4,TRBV18,TGTGCCAGCTCACCACGGGGGAAAGGACAGGCTAATGAAAAACTGTTTTTT,CASSPRGKGQANEKLFF
.,.,TRBJ1-1,TRBV19,TGTGCCAGTAGTATACCGGGAGGTGCGGAGGCTTTCTTT,CASSIPGGAEAFF